This T cell receptor (beta chain) was profiled in a study of control samples from healthy donors and cancer patients. The assay was immunoSEQ multiplex PCR, and TCRdb's table has in-frame clones only and misses some. The table records approximately 94,000 clones, around 87% of them present only once. V was pared by 6 bases and J by 4 bases, with 12 bases of the junction left unmatched. CDR3 length equals 16 residues. From germline, CDR1 is SEHNR and CDR2 FQNEAQ (reference sequence). Material: blood. The clonotype originates from a woman in her forties or fifties in good health. The V call is TRBV7-9, the J call TRBJ2-3, with 8 positions matching TRBD1. The CDR3 region is CASSPLPGQESDTQYF. The DNA of the CDR3 is TGTGCCAGCAGTCCCCTCCCGGGACAGGAGTCAGATACGCAGTATTTT.